This paragraph covers one TCR beta chain sequence. These data belong to a study of control samples from healthy donors and cancer patients. Sequencing was performed with immunoSEQ multiplex PCR; in TCRdb, only in-frame clones are kept and a portion is missing. Altogether 170,000 or so clones are present, 90% to 95% being singletons, with the ten largest covering 1.1% to 1.5%. CDR3 length equals 18 residues. CDR1 and CDR2 (germline): MNHEY, SVGEGT. V was pared by 0 bases and J by 1 base, with 16 bases between. The V and J genes are TRBV6-2 or TRBV6-3 and TRBJ1-5; no definite D call. Sequenced material: blood. This TCR was recovered from a woman aged 18-29 years in good health. This CDR3 is CASSYSTGFGPSNQPQHF. The CDR3 DNA reads TGTGCCAGCAGTTACTCGACCGGGTTCGGACCGAGCAATCAGCCCCAGCATTTT.